The 9 T cell receptor beta chains presented below share a single source sample, sequenced in a study of cytomegalovirus exposure and HLA in healthy donors (dated by TCRdb to 2016 to 2017). Receptors were amplified or captured by the immunoSEQ multiplex PCR assay. TCRdb retrieved this table from immuneACCESS and kept in-frame rearrangements only. Not all clones are present; in checked studies, unresolved V genes account for under half, and no reason is known for the remainder. The sample profile shows 100,000 to 150,000 clones; approximately 91% of them were found once. The ten largest make up around 1.5% of the sample. Sequenced sample: PBMCs. These receptors were taken from a man in his thirties or forties in good health and CMV-seronegative.

This clone was detected only a few times. The gene calls are TRBV4-1 and TRBJ2-7; 10 bases match TRBD1. V gave up 4 bases and J gave up 4 bases; unmatched junction bases: 7. Germline V gives CDR1 MGHRA, CDR2 YSYEKL. This CDR3 is 15 amino acids long. CDR3 sequence reads: CASSLRQGAAYEQYF. The CDR3, as DNA: TGCGCCAGCAGCCTTAGACAGGGGGCAGCGTACGAGCAGTACTTC.

The chain employs TRBV30 and TRBJ2-7; D possibly corresponds to TRBD2 (6 bases). Germline V gene lookup returns CDR1 GTSNPN and CDR2 SVGIG (reference sequence). The germline V and J ends were trimmed by 5 bases and 2 bases, with 19 bases remaining between them. The CDR3 is made up of 15 amino acids. DNA of the CDR3: TGTGCCTGGCGACGTCTAGCGTCCACCACCTACGAGCAGTACTTC. Encoded protein: CAWRRLASTTYEQYF.

This clone was detected only once. The chain couples TRBV6-5 to TRBJ1-2; maybe TRBD1 (5 bases). This CDR3 spans 12 amino acids. In germline, CDR1 is MNHEY, CDR2 SVGAGI. Trimming removed 4 bases at V and 10 bases at J, with 13 bases between. The CDR3 sequence is CASSWGDATYTF. The CDR3 nucleotides are TGTGCCAGCAGTTGGGGGGACGCCACCTACACCTTC.

The chain has TRBV4-1 and TRBJ2-7; 11 bases agree with TRBD2. V gave up 3 bases and J gave up 4 bases; unmatched junction bases: 11. CDR1 is MGHRA and CDR2 is YSYEKL in the germline V gene. The CDR3 contains 17 residues. The chain's CDR3 is CASSQGEGSGRAYEQYF. CDR3 DNA sequence: TGCGCCAGCAGCCAGGGGGAGGGTAGCGGGAGGGCTTACGAGCAGTACTTC.

Here the CDR3 reads CASSLQGLTEAFF. DNA for the CDR3: TGCGCCAGCAGCTTACAGGGGTTGACTGAAGCTTTCTTT. The gene calls are TRBV5-1 and TRBJ1-1; 7 positions agree with TRBD1. Germline values: CDR1 SGHRS, CDR2 YFSETQ. The CDR3 sequence is 13 residues long. Losses at the gene ends were 2 bases for V and 5 bases for J; bases not matched to a gene: 3.

The rearrangement joins TRBV7-9 to TRBJ2-1; D is possibly TRBD1 (6 bases). Trimming left V 0 bases short and J 9 bases short, with 15 bases between. This CDR3 has 15 residues. Germline V CDR1 and CDR2: SEHNR, FQNEAQ (reference sequence). CDR3 nucleotide sequence: TGTGCCAGCAGCTTAGCCGCAGGGGTGGAAGTTGAGCAGTTCTTC. Translated: CASSLAAGVEVEQFF. Drawing the rest from reference TRBV7-9 and TRBJ2-1, the complete variable domain is DTGVSQNPRHKITKRGQNVTFRCDPISEHNRLYWYRQTLGQGPEFLTYFQNEAQLEKSRLLSDRFSAERPKGSFSTLEIQRTEQGDSAMYLCASSLAAGVEVEQFFGPGTRLTVL.

The genes are TRBV6-6 and TRBJ1-1, with TRBD1 as a possible D gene (6 bases). The V end lost 4 bases, the J end lost 6 bases, and 18 bases lay between the germline ends. Germline V CDR1 and CDR2: MNHNY, SVGAGI (reference sequence). The CDR3 runs to 15 residues. CDR3 DNA: TGTGCCAGCAGTTTTGGGACACAGGGACAAGCTGAAGCTTTCTTT. The encoded protein is CASSFGTQGQAEAFF.

The CDR3 reads CASSSWGVPSGRYNEQFF. The CDR3 DNA follows: TGTGCCAGTAGTTCGTGGGGGGTTCCTAGCGGGAGGTACAATGAGCAGTTCTTC. V is TRBV19 and J is TRBJ2-1; 11 bases map to TRBD2. CDR1 LNHDA and CDR2 SQIVND come from the germline V gene (reference sequence). V dropped 5 bases and J dropped 4; count of bases not matched to a gene: 13. The CDR3 is made up of 18 amino acids. Filled out from reference TRBV19 and TRBJ2-1, the complete variable domain reads DGGITQSPKYLFRKEGQNVTLSCEQNLNHDAMYWYRQDPGQGLRLIYYSQIVNDFQKGDIAEGYSVSREKKESFPLTVTSAQKNPTAFYLCASSSWGVPSGRYNEQFFGPGTRLTVL.

The rearrangement uses TRBV5-6 and TRBJ1-2; TRBD1 matches at 9 bases. Germline lookup yields CDR1 SGHDT and CDR2 YYEEEE. This CDR3 has 15 amino acids. V lost 4 bases, J lost 4 bases, and 8 bases stayed unmatched. The CDR3 here is CASSEIGQGIYGYTF. The CDR3 nucleotides read TGTGCCAGCAGCGAGATAGGACAGGGGATCTATGGCTACACCTTC.